Given below is one TCR beta chain in context. What it binds is unknown. The record originates from a study of graft-versus-host responses after intestinal transplantation. As for the study in general: Recipients across the board were started on anti-thymocyte globulin induction, then kept on tacrolimus and steroids for two to four years.

Germline loops: CDR1 LNHNV, CDR2 YYDKDF (reference sequence). The CDR3 loop spans 17 amino acids. V shed 2 bases and J 3 bases; nucleotides not matched to a gene: 6. TCRdb's copy holds only in-frame clones and misses some; the assay was immunoSEQ multiplex PCR. The sample lists roughly 98,000 clones, roughly 93% occurring once. The chain couples TRBV15 to TRBJ2-1; 11 bases are shared with TRBD2. The sequencing here drew on unstimulated CD8+ T cells sorted from spleen or lymph node cells, taken before transplant. The source is a human donor who was the organ donor for an intestinal transplant. CDR3 amino acids: CATSRPGTSGYYNEQFF. In DNA, the CDR3 is TGTGCCACCAGCAGACCGGGGACTAGCGGATACTACAATGAGCAGTTCTTC.